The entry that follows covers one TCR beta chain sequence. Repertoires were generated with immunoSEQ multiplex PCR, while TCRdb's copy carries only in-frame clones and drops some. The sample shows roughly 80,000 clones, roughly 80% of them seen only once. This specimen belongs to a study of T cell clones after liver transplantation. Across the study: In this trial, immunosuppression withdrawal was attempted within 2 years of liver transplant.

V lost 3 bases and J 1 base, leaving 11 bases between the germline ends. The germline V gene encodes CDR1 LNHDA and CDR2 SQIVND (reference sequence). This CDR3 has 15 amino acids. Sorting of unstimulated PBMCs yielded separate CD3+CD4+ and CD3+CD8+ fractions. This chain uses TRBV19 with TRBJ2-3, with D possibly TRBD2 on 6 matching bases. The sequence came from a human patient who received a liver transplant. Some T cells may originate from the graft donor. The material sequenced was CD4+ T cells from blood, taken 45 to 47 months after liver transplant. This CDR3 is CASSIPGRGTDTQYF. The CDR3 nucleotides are TGTGCCAGTAGTATCCCCGGGAGAGGCACAGATACGCAGTATTTT.